One and the same sample provided the 21 T cell receptor beta chains below, sequenced in a study of blood T cells in healthy people across ages. The use of a sample-barcoded 5' primer and a J-beta primer mix characterized a second PCR of roughly 7 to 12 cycles. TCRdb fed the 5' RACE reads into MiXCR, producing one record per CDR3 protein. The data contain about 1,000,000 distinct CDR3 sequences, 40% to 45% of them singletons. What was sequenced was blood. The receptors were sampled from a woman in her sixties in good health.

V and J are TRBV29-1 and TRBJ1-1; no firm D call. Trimming pared 4 bases from V and 0 bases from J, leaving 9 bases between. The CDR3 is 13 amino acids. Germline V gene lookup returns CDR1 SQVTM and CDR2 ANQGSEA. Written as DNA, the CDR3 is TGCAGCGTTGTCACAGAGATGAACACTGAAGCTTTCTTT. Amino acids: CSVVTEMNTEAFF.

The genes are TRBV27 and TRBJ2-3; 11 positions match TRBD2. Germline trimming cut 6 bases from V and 8 bases from J; bases unmatched to any gene: 7. Germline V gene sequence: CDR1 MNHEY, CDR2 SMNVEV (reference sequence). CDR3 length: 14 amino acids. CDR3 sequence reads: CASSTSGSPGTQYF. CDR3 coding DNA: TGTGCCAGCAGCACTAGCGGGAGTCCAGGTACGCAGTATTTT.

V gene TRBV2 combines with J gene TRBJ2-3; D gene unclear. The CDR3 spans 16 residues. CDR1 is SNHLY, CDR2 FYNNEI, per germline. The V and J ends lost 1 base and 1 base respectively, with 12 bases between them. CDR3 in amino acids: CASSEVRATRTDTQYF. The CDR3 region has the DNA TGTGCCAGCAGTGAAGTGCGCGCAACCCGCACAGATACGCAGTATTTT.

CDR3 in DNA: TGTGCCACCAGTGATTTGAAGGCAGGGGACACCGGGGAGCTGTTTTTT. It specifies CATSDLKAGDTGELFF. The V call is TRBV24-1, the J call TRBJ2-2; D is perhaps TRBD1 (6 bases). Germline CDR1 and CDR2: KGHDR and SFDVKD. V was cut by 0 bases and J by 3 bases, with 10 bases left in between. The CDR3 contains 16 residues.

The rearrangement joins TRBV5-6 to TRBJ2-3, with D maybe TRBD2 (6 bases). This CDR3 is 14 amino acids long. Trimming removed 3 bases at V and 2 bases at J, with 10 bases between. CDR1 is SGHDT and CDR2 is YYEEEE in the germline V gene. The CDR3 nucleotides are TGTGCCAGCAGCTACGGGACTCTCACAGATACGCAGTATTTT. This sequence encodes CASSYGTLTDTQYF.

The chain carries TRBV21-1 and TRBJ1-1; TRBD1, as called in the table, went unchecked against the DNA. TRBV21-1 is assigned pseudogene status. This CDR3 contains 16 residues. CDR3 loop: CASSKPPLQGYTEAFF. The CDR3 DNA sequence: TGTGCCAGCAGCAAGCCCCCCCTACAGGGCTACACTGAAGCTTTCTTT.

The chain employs TRBV10-3 and TRBJ1-1, with 8 bases matching TRBD1. Unmatched junction bases numbered 2, after V lost 3 bases and J lost 5 bases. Germline V gene sequence: CDR1 ENHRY, CDR2 SYGVKD. This CDR3 has 13 amino acids. The CDR3 is CAISDRQGTEAFF. The CDR3 DNA sequence: TGTGCCATCAGTGACAGACAGGGGACTGAAGCTTTCTTT.

The V and J genes are TRBV5-1 and TRBJ2-7, with D perhaps matching TRBD1 (6 bases). Trimming shortened V by 4 bases and J by 3 bases, and 14 bases separated the two germline ends. Germline V gene sequence: CDR1 SGHRS, CDR2 YFSETQ. This CDR3 spans 14 amino acids. The CDR3 DNA reads TGCGCCAGCAGCCCTGGGACAAATGTCTACGAGCAGTACTTC. The encoded protein is CASSPGTNVYEQYF.

CDR3 nucleotides: TGCAGTGCTAGCTGGGCTAGCGGGGGCGGGTACAATGAGCAGTACTTC. Encoded protein: CSASWASGGGYNEQYF. The V and J genes are TRBV20-1 and TRBJ2-5, with 10 bases matching TRBD2. In germline, CDR1 is DFQATT, CDR2 SNEGSKA (reference sequence). CDR3 length: 16 residues. The ends lost 3 bases at V and 11 bases at J; junction bases unmatched: 18.

V usage is TRBV6-2 or TRBV6-3 and J usage is TRBJ2-7, with 12 bases aligning to TRBD2. V trimming: 4 bases; J trimming: 4 bases; junction bases outside the gene matches: 17. The CDR3 consists of 19 residues. The germline gives CDR1 MNHEY, CDR2 SVGEGT. The CDR3 DNA reads as TGTGCCAGCAGTTCCCTACCGGCGCTAGCGGGAGGGCCCTCTTACGAGCAGTACTTC. Protein: CASSSLPALAGGPSYEQYF.

The chain combines TRBV20-1 with TRBJ1-4, with 9 bases that match TRBD1. This CDR3 contains 15 residues. Per germline, CDR1 DFQATT and CDR2 SNEGSKA (reference sequence). Losses at the gene ends were 1 base for V and 7 bases for J; bases not matched to a gene: 7. The CDR3 spells CSARVTGQGIEKLFF. Here the CDR3 DNA reads TGCAGTGCTAGAGTCACCGGACAGGGGATTGAAAAACTGTTTTTT.

This clonotype occurred once. One end of the junction is discordant with germline, which a read error may explain. The chain carries TRBV6-1 and TRBJ2-3, with a tentative D call TRBD1 (5 bases). The CDR3 has 16 amino acids. From germline, CDR1 is MNHNS and CDR2 SASEGT. The DNA of the CDR3 is TGTGCCGGCAGGGCGACAGTATCATCCCCCACAGATACGCAGTATTTT. Its translation is CAGRATVSSPTDTQYF.

With regard to this clonotype: A read error may produce the germline difference seen at one junction end. The chain uses TRBV6-1 and TRBJ1-2, with TRBD1 matching over 11 bases. Germline CDR1 reads MNHNS; CDR2 reads SASEGT. The CDR3 consists of 16 residues. Here the CDR3 reads CACSEGLGQGAYGYTF. The CDR3 coding sequence is TGTGCCTGCAGTGAAGGTCTAGGACAGGGGGCCTATGGCTACACCTTC.

This chain links TRBV24-1 with TRBJ2-5; TRBD1 matches 8 bases. The CDR3 consists of 17 residues. With 4 bases clipped from V and 5 bases from J, the junction kept 14 bases outside the gene matches. From germline, CDR1 is KGHDR and CDR2 SFDVKD. The CDR3 DNA reads TGTGCCACCAGTGACTTGAGGGACAGGCCTGGGGGGGAGACCCAGTACTTC. Encoded protein: CATSDLRDRPGGETQYF.

This clonotype was counted ten times or more. This chain connects TRBV6-2 or TRBV6-3 to TRBJ2-3; 10 nucleotides agree with TRBD1. Unmatched junction bases numbered 2, after V lost 5 bases and J lost 3 bases. This CDR3 region has 14 residues. Looked up from germline, CDR1 is MNHEY and CDR2 is SVGEGT. The CDR3 spells CASSGQGGTDTQYF. CDR3 DNA: TGTGCCAGCAGTGGACAGGGGGGTACAGATACGCAGTATTTT.

This clonotype was recorded a few times. This chain connects TRBV10-3 to TRBJ2-1; 7 bases line up with TRBD2. V trimming: 0 bases; J trimming: 5 bases; junction bases outside the gene matches: 4. This CDR3 has 15 amino acids. Germline-derived CDR1 and CDR2 are ENHRY and SYGVKD. CDR3 DNA: TGTGCCATCAGTGAGTCCGGGAGGTCGGACAATGAGCAGTTCTTC. It translates to CAISESGRSDNEQFF.

This chain joins TRBV24-1 and TRBJ1-5; D is unclear. CDR3 length: 14 amino acids. V shed 4 bases and J shed 4 bases, with 10 bases lying between them. CDR1 and CDR2 from the germline V gene are KGHDR and SFDVKD. The CDR3 DNA reads as TGTGCCACCAGTGAACACCCGACGAATCAGCCCCAGCATTTT. This sequence encodes CATSEHPTNQPQHF.

This clonotype was seen only a few times. The rearrangement links TRBV27 to TRBJ1-2; D gene unclear. Germline values: CDR1 MNHEY, CDR2 SMNVEV (reference sequence). Trimming removed 7 bases from V and 1 base from J, with 13 bases in between. The CDR3 has 14 amino acids. CDR3 in DNA: TGTGCCAGCACACCAAATCGGAATAACTATGGCTACACCTTC. It encodes CASTPNRNNYGYTF.

This chain uses TRBV12-3 or TRBV12-4 with TRBJ2-7; the D is unclear. CDR3 length: 14 residues. Trimming shortened V by 3 bases and J by 5 bases, and 14 bases separated the two germline ends. CDR3 sequence (DNA): TGTGCCAGCAGTTTTGTCAGCAGGTATAACGAGCAGTACTTC. Translation: CASSFVSRYNEQYF.

The chain has TRBV13 and TRBJ2-3; D remains unclear. The germline gives CDR1 PRHDT, CDR2 FYEKMQ (reference sequence). V was cut by 0 bases and J by 1 base, with 11 bases left in between. The CDR3 runs to 16 residues. The CDR3 reads CASSLGRAPRTDTQYF. DNA for the CDR3: TGTGCCAGCAGCTTAGGCCGGGCACCCCGCACAGATACGCAGTATTTT.

J is TRBJ2-7 and V is TRBV7-8; TRBD1 might be the D (6 bases). The CDR3 runs to 15 residues. Trimming removed 1 base from V and 2 bases from J, with 12 bases in between. Germline CDR1 is SGHVS and CDR2 is FQNEAQ. The CDR3 is CASSLGQGQPYEQYF. DNA for the CDR3: TGTGCCAGCAGCTTAGGCCAAGGACAGCCCTACGAGCAGTACTTC.